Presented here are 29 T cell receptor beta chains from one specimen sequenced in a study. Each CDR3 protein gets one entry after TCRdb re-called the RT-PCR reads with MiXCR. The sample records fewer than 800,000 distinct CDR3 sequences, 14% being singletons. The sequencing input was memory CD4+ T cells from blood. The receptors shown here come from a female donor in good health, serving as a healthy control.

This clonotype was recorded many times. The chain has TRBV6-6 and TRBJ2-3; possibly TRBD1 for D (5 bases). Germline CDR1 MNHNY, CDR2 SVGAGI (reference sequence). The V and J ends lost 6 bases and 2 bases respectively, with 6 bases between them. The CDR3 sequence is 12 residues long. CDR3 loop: CASRDNTDTQYF. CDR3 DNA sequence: TGTGCCAGCAGGGACAACACAGATACGCAGTATTTT.

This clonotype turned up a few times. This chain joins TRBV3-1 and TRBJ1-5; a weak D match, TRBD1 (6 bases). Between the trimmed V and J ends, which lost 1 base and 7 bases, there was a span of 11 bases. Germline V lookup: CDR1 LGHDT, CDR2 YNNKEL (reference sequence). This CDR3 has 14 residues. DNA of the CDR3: TGTGCCAGCAGCCAAGTTCCACAGGGCCAGCCCCAGCATTTT. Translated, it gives CASSQVPQGQPQHF.

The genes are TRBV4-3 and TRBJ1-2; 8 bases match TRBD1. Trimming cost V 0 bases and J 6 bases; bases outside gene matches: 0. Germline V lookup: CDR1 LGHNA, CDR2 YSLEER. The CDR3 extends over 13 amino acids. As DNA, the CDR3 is TGCGCCAGCAGCCAAGAACAGGGGGATGGCTACACCTTC. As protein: CASSQEQGDGYTF.

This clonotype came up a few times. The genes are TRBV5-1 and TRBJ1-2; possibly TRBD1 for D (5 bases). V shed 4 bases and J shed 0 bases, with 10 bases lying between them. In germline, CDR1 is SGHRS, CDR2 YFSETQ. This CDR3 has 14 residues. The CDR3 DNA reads TGCGCCAGCAGCACCCAGGGATCTAACTATGGCTACACCTTC. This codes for CASSTQGSNYGYTF.

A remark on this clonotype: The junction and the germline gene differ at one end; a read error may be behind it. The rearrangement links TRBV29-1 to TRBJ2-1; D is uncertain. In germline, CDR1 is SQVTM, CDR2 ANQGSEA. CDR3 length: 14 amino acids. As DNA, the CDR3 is TGTGCCAGTAGTATAAGGCCAGACTTCTTTGAGCAGTTCTTC. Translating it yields CASSIRPDFFEQFF.

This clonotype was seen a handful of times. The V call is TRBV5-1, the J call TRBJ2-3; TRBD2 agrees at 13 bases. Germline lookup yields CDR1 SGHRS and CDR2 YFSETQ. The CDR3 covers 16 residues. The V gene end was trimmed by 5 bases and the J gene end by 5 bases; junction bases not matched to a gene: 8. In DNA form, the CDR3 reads TGCGCCAGCAGTGTCTGGGGGACTAGCGGGATAGATACGCAGTATTTT. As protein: CASSVWGTSGIDTQYF.

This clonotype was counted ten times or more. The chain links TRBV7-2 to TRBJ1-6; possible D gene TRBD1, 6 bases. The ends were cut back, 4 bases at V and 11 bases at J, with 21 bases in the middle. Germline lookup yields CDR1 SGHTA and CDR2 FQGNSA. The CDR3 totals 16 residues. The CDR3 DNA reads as TGTGCCAGCAGCTCCGATATCCCGACAGGACGAACACCCCTCCACTTT. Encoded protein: CASSSDIPTGRTPLHF.

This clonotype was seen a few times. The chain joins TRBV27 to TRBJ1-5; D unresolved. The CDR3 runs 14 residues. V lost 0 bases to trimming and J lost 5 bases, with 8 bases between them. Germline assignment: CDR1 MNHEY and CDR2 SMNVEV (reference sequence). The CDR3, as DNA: TGTGCCAGCAGTTTATCGAGCGGGCATCAGCCCCAGCATTTT. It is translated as CASSLSSGHQPQHF.

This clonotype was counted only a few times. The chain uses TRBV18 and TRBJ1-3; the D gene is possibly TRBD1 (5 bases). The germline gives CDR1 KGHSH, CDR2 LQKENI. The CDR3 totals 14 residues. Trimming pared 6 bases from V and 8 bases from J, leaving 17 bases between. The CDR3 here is CASSQGHSADTIYF. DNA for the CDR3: TGTGCCAGCTCCCAAGGACATTCTGCGGACACCATATATTTT. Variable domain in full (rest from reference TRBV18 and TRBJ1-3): NAGVMQNPRHLVRRRGQEARLRCSPMKGHSHVYWYRQLPEEGLKFMVYLQKENIIDESGMPKERFSAEFPKEGPSILRIQQVVRGDSAAYFCASSQGHSADTIYFGEGSWLTVV.

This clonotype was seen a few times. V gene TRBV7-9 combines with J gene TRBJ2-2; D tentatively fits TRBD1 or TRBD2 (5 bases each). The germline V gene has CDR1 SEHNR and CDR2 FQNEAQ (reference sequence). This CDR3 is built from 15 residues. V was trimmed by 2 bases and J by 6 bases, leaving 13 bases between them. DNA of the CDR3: TGTGCCAGCAGCTTACAGGGTCCGGAGGCCGGGGAGCTGTTTTTT. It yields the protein CASSLQGPEAGELFF. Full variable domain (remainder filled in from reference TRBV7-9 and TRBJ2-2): DTGVSQNPRHKITKRGQNVTFRCDPISEHNRLYWYRQTLGQGPEFLTYFQNEAQLEKSRLLSDRFSAERPKGSFSTLEIQRTEQGDSAMYLCASSLQGPEAGELFFGEGSRLTVL.

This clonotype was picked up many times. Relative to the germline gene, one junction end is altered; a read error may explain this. This CDR3 is CSAGDTGYYGREQFF. CDR3 nucleotides: TGCAGTGCTGGAGATACAGGTTACTACGGTCGTGAGCAGTTCTTC. The chain uses TRBV20-1 and TRBJ2-1; possible D gene TRBD1, 5 bases. The V gene's germline CDR1 is DFQATT and CDR2 SNEGSKA (reference sequence). The CDR3 sequence is 15 residues long.

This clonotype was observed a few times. CDR3 sequence reads: CSAPLTGSYEQYF. The CDR3 DNA follows: TGCAGTGCTCCACTGACAGGGTCCTACGAGCAGTACTTC. The chain combines TRBV20-1 with TRBJ2-7; 7 nucleotides align to TRBD1. V shed 5 bases and J 1 base; nucleotides not matched to a gene: 5. The CDR3 is made up of 13 amino acids. Germline CDR1 and CDR2: DFQATT and SNEGSKA (reference sequence).

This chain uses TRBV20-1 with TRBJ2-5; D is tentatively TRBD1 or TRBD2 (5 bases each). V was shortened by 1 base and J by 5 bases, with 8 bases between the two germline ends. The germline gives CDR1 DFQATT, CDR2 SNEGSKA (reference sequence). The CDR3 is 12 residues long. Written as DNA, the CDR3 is TGCAGTGCTAGAGGGGACCGGGAGACCCAGTACTTC. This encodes CSARGDRETQYF.

Written as DNA, the CDR3 is TGTGCCAGCAGTGAAAAGGGCAGGCTTTATGGCTACACCTTC. As protein: CASSEKGRLYGYTF. The chain links TRBV2 to TRBJ1-2; unclear D gene. Germline V CDR1 and CDR2: SNHLY, FYNNEI. V was trimmed by 2 bases and J by 5 bases, leaving 12 bases between them. The CDR3 is 14 residues long.

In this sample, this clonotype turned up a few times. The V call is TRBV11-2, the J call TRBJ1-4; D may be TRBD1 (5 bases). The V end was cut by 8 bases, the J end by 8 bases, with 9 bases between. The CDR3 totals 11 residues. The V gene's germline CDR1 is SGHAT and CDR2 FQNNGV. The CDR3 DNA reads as TGTGCCAGCGCAAGGGGAGAAAAACTGTTTTTT. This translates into CASARGEKLFF.

The DNA for the CDR3 is TGTGCCAGCAGCTTACCGACTAGCCGTTCCTACGAGCAGTACTTC. Protein product: CASSLPTSRSYEQYF. This chain uses TRBV7-9 with TRBJ2-7, with 7 bases lining up with TRBD2. In germline, CDR1 is SEHNR, CDR2 FQNEAQ (reference sequence). The CDR3 is made up of 15 amino acids. Trimming cost V 2 bases and J 1 base; bases outside gene matches: 5. The variable domain in full, with the rest retrieved from reference TRBV7-9 and TRBJ2-7, is DTGVSQNPRHKITKRGQNVTFRCDPISEHNRLYWYRQTLGQGPEFLTYFQNEAQLEKSRLLSDRFSAERPKGSFSTLEIQRTEQGDSAMYLCASSLPTSRSYEQYFGPGTRLTVT.

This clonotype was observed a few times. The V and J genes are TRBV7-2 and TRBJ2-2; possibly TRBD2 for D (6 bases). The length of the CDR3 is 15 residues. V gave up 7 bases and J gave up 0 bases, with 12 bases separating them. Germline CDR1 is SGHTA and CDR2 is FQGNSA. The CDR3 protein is CASTWEVTNTGELFF. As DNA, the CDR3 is TGTGCCAGCACCTGGGAGGTTACGAACACCGGGGAGCTGTTTTTT.

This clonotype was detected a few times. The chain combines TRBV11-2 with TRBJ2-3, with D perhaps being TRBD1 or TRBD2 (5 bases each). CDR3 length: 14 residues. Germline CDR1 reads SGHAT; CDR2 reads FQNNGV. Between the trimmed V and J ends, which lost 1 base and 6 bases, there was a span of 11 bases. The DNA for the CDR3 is TGTGCCAGCAGCTTAGTAGGCAGGGACGATACGCAGTATTTT. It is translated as CASSLVGRDDTQYF. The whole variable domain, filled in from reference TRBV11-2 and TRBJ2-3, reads EAGVAQSPRYKIIEKRQSVAFWCNPISGHATLYWYQQILGQGPKLLIQFQNNGVVDDSQLPKDRFSAERLKGVDSTLKIQPAKLEDSAVYLCASSLVGRDDTQYFGPGTRLTVL.

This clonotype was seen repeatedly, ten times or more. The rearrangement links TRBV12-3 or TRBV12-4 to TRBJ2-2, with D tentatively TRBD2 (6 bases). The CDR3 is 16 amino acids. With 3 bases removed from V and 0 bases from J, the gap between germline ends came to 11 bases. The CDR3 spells CASSFNAGTNTGELFF. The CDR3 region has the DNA TGTGCCAGCAGTTTCAACGCGGGAACGAACACCGGGGAGCTGTTTTTT.

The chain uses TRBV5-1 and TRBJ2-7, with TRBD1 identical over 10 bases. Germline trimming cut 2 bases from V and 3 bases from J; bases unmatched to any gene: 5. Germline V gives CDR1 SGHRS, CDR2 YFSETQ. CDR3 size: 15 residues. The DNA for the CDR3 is TGCGCCAGCAGCTTATGGGACAGGGGAGGCTACGAGCAGTACTTC. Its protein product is CASSLWDRGGYEQYF.

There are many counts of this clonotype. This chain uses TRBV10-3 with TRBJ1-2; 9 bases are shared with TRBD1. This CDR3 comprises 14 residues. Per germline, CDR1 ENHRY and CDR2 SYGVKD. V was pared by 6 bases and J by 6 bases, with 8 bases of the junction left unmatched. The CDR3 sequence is CAIRQQGARNGYTF. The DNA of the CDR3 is TGTGCCATCAGGCAACAGGGGGCACGGAATGGCTACACCTTC.

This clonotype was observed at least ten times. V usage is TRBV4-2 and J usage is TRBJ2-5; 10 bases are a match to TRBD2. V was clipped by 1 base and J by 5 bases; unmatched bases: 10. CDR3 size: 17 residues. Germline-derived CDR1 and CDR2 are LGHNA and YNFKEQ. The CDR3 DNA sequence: TGTGCCAGCAGCCAAGTCGGCGTTGGGACTAGCGACGAGACCCAGTACTTC. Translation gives CASSQVGVGTSDETQYF.

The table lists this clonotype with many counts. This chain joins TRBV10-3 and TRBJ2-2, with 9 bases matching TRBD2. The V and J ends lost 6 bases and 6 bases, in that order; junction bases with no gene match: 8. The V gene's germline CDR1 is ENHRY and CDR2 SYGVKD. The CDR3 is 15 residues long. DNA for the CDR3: TGTGCCATCAGGGACATAGCGGGAGCGGCCGGGGAGCTGTTTTTT. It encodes CAIRDIAGAAGELFF.

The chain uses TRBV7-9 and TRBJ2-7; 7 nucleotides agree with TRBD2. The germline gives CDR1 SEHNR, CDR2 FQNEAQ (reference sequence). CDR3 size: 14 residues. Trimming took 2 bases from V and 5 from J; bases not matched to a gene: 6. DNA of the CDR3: TGTGCCAGCAGCTTAATGGAGAGCGGGAACGAGCAGTACTTC. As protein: CASSLMESGNEQYF. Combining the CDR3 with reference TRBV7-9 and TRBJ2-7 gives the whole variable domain DTGVSQNPRHKITKRGQNVTFRCDPISEHNRLYWYRQTLGQGPEFLTYFQNEAQLEKSRLLSDRFSAERPKGSFSTLEIQRTEQGDSAMYLCASSLMESGNEQYFGPGTRLTVT.

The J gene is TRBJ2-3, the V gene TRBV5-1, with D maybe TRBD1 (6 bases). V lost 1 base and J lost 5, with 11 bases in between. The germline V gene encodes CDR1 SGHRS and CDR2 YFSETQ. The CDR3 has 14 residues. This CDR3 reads CASSLTGSGDTQYF. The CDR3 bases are TGCGCCAGCAGCTTGACAGGGTCTGGAGATACGCAGTATTTT.

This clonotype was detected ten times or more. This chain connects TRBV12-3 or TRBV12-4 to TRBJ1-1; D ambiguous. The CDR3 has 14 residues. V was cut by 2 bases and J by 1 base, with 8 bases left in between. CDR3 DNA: TGTGCCAGCAGTTTACAGTGGGGGAACACTGAAGCTTTCTTT. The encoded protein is CASSLQWGNTEAFF.

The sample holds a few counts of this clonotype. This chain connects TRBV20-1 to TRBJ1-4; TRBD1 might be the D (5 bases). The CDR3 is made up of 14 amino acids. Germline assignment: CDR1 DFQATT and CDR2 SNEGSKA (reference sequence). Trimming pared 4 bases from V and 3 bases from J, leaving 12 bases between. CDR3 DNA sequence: TGCAGTGCTATCCCGGGGGGGTCTAATGAAAAACTGTTTTTT. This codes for CSAIPGGSNEKLFF.

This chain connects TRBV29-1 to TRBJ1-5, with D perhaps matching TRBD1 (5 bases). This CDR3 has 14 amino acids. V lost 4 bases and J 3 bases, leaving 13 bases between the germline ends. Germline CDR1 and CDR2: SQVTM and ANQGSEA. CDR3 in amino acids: CSVGGGTNNQPQHF. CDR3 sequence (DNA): TGCAGCGTTGGTGGGGGGACTAACAATCAGCCCCAGCATTTT.

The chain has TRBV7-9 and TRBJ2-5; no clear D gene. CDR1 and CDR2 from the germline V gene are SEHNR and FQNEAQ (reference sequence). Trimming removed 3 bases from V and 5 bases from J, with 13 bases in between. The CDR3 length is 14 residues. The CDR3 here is CASSFGGSFETQYF. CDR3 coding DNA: TGTGCCAGCAGCTTTGGCGGATCCTTCGAGACCCAGTACTTC.